This TCR beta chain was captured in a study of early T cells in non-severe SARS-CoV-2 infection. About the study: The input, bulk RNA from unsorted whole blood, was sequenced, and chains were unpaired.

Unique molecular identifiers were attached to individual cDNA molecules. TCRdb reanalysed the 5' RACE reads using MiXCR and keeps one entry per CDR3 protein. This table holds 50,000 to 70,000 distinct CDR3 sequences, 12% found once. Trimming took off 3 bases at V and 4 bases at J, with 10 bases between the two ends. Germline V gene lookup returns CDR1 SEHNR and CDR2 FQNEAQ (reference sequence). The CDR3 is 14 residues long. The sequenced sample consisted of whole blood. This TCR was recovered from an adult who was a healthcare worker with PCR-confirmed SARS-CoV-2 infection or an uninfected control (not recorded which). V and J are TRBV7-9 and TRBJ1-3; D might be TRBD1 (5 bases). The CDR3 reads CASSLPGPGNTIYF. The CDR3 DNA reads TGTGCCAGCAGCTTGCCAGGGCCCGGAAACACCATATATTTT.